This T cell receptor beta chain was obtained from a study of T cells in localized non-small cell lung cancer. Notes on the study in general: Prolonged overall survival went with higher T cell density in the blood.

Regarding this clone: The antigen remains unidentified.

TCRdb's table, derived via immunoSEQ multiplex PCR, lists solely in-frame clones and lacks some. The sample shows about 72,000 clones, about four fifths of them seen only once. This TCR derives from a female donor aged 60 or older with stage I lung adenocarcinoma. Source: peripheral blood, taken before any cancer treatment.

The CDR3 loop is CASSPITGFAEAFF. The CDR3 DNA follows: TGTGCCAGCAGCCCGATTACAGGGTTCGCTGAAGCTTTCTTT. The chain recombines TRBV7-9 with TRBJ1-1; a weak D match, TRBD1 (6 bases). Germline CDR1 is SEHNR and CDR2 is FQNEAQ (reference sequence). V gave up 5 bases and J gave up 6 bases, with 16 bases separating them. This CDR3 contains 14 residues. The full variable domain, its missing parts supplied by reference TRBV7-9 and TRBJ1-1, is DTGVSQNPRHKITKRGQNVTFRCDPISEHNRLYWYRQTLGQGPEFLTYFQNEAQLEKSRLLSDRFSAERPKGSFSTLEIQRTEQGDSAMYLCASSPITGFAEAFFGQGTRLTVV.